These 29 T cell receptor beta chains originate from one sample sequenced in a study of regulatory T cells in long-lasting Graves disease. The time point denotes: newly diagnosed GD, antithyroid drugs for less than 3 months. RNA extracted from PBMCs served as the sequencing template. For TCR beta, libraries came from iRepertoire HTBI primers and Arm-PCR of CDR3 regions. TCRdb fed the multiplex PCR reads into MiXCR, producing one record per CDR3 protein. This table holds 450,000 to 650,000 distinct CDR3 sequences, approximately 16% found once. These data also featured in a second study, about T cells in Graves' hyperthyroidism and ophthalmopathy.

The material was peripheral blood mononuclear cells (PBMCs), obtained at new diagnosis, from a patient treated with antithyroid drugs. The receptors stem from a woman aged 35-65 years with Graves disease.

The chain joins TRBV9 to TRBJ1-1, with D unclear. Germline V gene lookup returns CDR1 SGDLS and CDR2 YYNGEE. V gave up 0 bases and J gave up 2 bases, with 8 bases separating them. The CDR3 contains 14 residues. The CDR3 here is CASSVVADNTEAFF. In DNA, the CDR3 is TGTGCCAGCAGCGTAGTCGCAGACAACACTGAAGCTTTCTTT.

In its sample, this clonotype was seen many times. The chain has TRBV12-3 or TRBV12-4 and TRBJ2-1; 10 bases map to TRBD1. The ends lost 3 bases at V and 4 bases at J; junction bases unmatched: 3. This CDR3 comprises 15 residues. The CDR3 nucleotides read TGTGCCAGCAGTTTGACAGGGGGCGAATACAATGAGCAGTTCTTC. It encodes CASSLTGGEYNEQFF.

This clonotype was counted many times. The V and J genes are TRBV12-3 or TRBV12-4 and TRBJ1-1; D gene ambiguous. The CDR3 consists of 15 residues. The V gene lost 5 bases and the J gene lost 0 bases, with 13 bases spanning the gap. In DNA form, the CDR3 reads TGTGCCAGCAGTCCTGAACGGACCATGAACACTGAAGCTTTCTTT. Its protein is CASSPERTMNTEAFF.

This clonotype was recorded a few times. V usage is TRBV19 and J usage is TRBJ1-1; 7 bases fit TRBD1. The V and J ends lost 3 bases and 0 bases, in that order; junction bases with no gene match: 7. This CDR3 is 16 amino acids long. Per the germline V gene, CDR1 is LNHDA and CDR2 is SQIVND (reference sequence). The CDR3, as DNA: TGTGCCAGTAGTATCCGAGGGGGCCAGATGAACACTGAAGCTTTCTTT. Amino acid sequence: CASSIRGGQMNTEAFF.

The sample holds many counts of this clonotype. The chain employs TRBV5-1 and TRBJ2-7; tentatively, D is TRBD1 or TRBD2 (5 bases each). Trimming pared 3 bases from V and 4 bases from J, leaving 17 bases between. Germline lookup yields CDR1 SGHRS and CDR2 YFSETQ. This CDR3 contains 15 residues. CDR3 sequence (DNA): TGCGCCAGCAGCTCTAATCCGGGACGGAATTACGAGCAGTACTTC. It codes for CASSSNPGRNYEQYF.

A word on this clonotype: A read error may explain this, as a much larger clone is one base away. The rearrangement links TRBV7-8 to TRBJ1-2; no definite D call. Germline V gives CDR1 SGHVS, CDR2 FQNEAQ. CDR3 size: 15 residues. The CDR3 coding sequence is TGTGCCAGCAGCTTATTAGTGCAGGCTAACTATGGCTACGCCTTC. It codes for CASSLLVQANYGYAF.

This clonotype was found many times. This chain uses TRBV5-1 with TRBJ2-3; 7 bases fit TRBD1. V lost 4 bases and J lost 6; bases outside the gene matches: 8. The germline V gene encodes CDR1 SGHRS and CDR2 YFSETQ. This CDR3 region has 14 residues. The CDR3 region has the DNA TGCGCCAGCAGCCGGGACAGCCCAACGGATACGCAGTATTTT. Translated, it gives CASSRDSPTDTQYF.

The V and J genes are TRBV9 and TRBJ2-3, with TRBD1 identical over 7 bases. V lost 0 bases and J lost 6; bases outside the gene matches: 4. Germline CDR1 and CDR2: SGDLS and YYNGEE. The CDR3 runs to 14 residues. The CDR3 protein is CASSVETGVDTQYF. CDR3 DNA sequence: TGTGCCAGCAGCGTAGAAACAGGGGTGGATACGCAGTATTTT.

This clonotype has just a few counts. The genes are TRBV20-1 and TRBJ2-2, with D perhaps matching TRBD1 (6 bases). The length of the CDR3 is 14 residues. CDR1 DFQATT and CDR2 SNEGSKA come from the germline V gene (reference sequence). Trimming removed 1 base from V and 4 bases from J, with 10 bases in between. Here the CDR3 DNA reads TGCAGTGCTAGAGTAGGGGGTCTCACCGGGGAGCTGTTTTTT. Translation gives CSARVGGLTGELFF.

CDR3 DNA sequence: TGTGCCACCAGCAGGGGACAGCCGTTCTATGGCTACACCTTC. Translating it yields CATSRGQPFYGYTF. This chain links TRBV15 with TRBJ1-2; TRBD1 agrees at 7 bases. Germline V gene data show CDR1 as LNHNV and CDR2 as YYDKDF (reference sequence). J lost 4 bases, V lost 3 bases, and 5 bases had no gene match. The CDR3 extends over 14 amino acids. Looking up the rest from reference TRBV15 and TRBJ1-2 gives the full variable domain: DAMVIQNPRYQVTQFGKPVTLSCSQTLNHNVMYWYQQKSSQAPKLLFHYYDKDFNNEADTPDNFQSRRPNTSFCFLDIRSPGLGDTAMYLCATSRGQPFYGYTFGSGTRLTVV.

This clonotype showed up many times. The chain links TRBV6-5 to TRBJ2-7; 8 bases agree with TRBD1. Germline trimming cut 0 bases from V and 2 bases from J; bases unmatched to any gene: 3. CDR1 and CDR2 from the germline V gene are MNHEY and SVGAGI. There are 15 residues in the CDR3. The CDR3 DNA follows: TGTGCCAGCAGTTACTCGGGACAGGTAACCTACGAGCAGTACTTC. Its translation is CASSYSGQVTYEQYF.

In its sample, this clonotype was seen a few times. This chain links TRBV20-1 with TRBJ2-5, with TRBD2 matching over 12 bases. Germline CDR1 is DFQATT and CDR2 is SNEGSKA (reference sequence). Trimming took 1 base from V and 5 from J; bases not matched to a gene: 11. The CDR3 extends over 17 amino acids. The chain's CDR3 is CSARGGPSGGAAETQYF. In DNA, the CDR3 is TGCAGTGCTAGAGGGGGCCCTAGCGGGGGGGCCGCGGAGACCCAGTACTTC.

In its sample, this clonotype was seen many times. The rearrangement uses TRBV6-5 and TRBJ2-7; 10 bases align to TRBD2. Unmatched junction bases numbered 3, after V lost 0 bases and J lost 4 bases. Germline lookup yields CDR1 MNHEY and CDR2 SVGAGI. The CDR3 runs to 15 residues. CDR3 loop: CASSYSSSGRYEQYF. The CDR3 bases are TGTGCCAGCAGTTACTCGTCTAGCGGGAGATACGAGCAGTACTTC.

There are a few counts of this clonotype. The CDR3 sequence: CASSPPDRVPGELFF. CDR3 bases: TGTGCCAGCAGCCCCCCGGACAGGGTGCCGGGGGAGCTGTTTTTT. V gene TRBV7-9 combines with J gene TRBJ2-2; 8 nucleotides agree with TRBD1. The CDR3 totals 15 residues. Germline-derived CDR1 and CDR2 are SEHNR and FQNEAQ (reference sequence). J gave up 8 bases and V 5 bases, and 10 bases lay outside the gene matches.

This clonotype was seen at least ten times. The chain employs TRBV18 and TRBJ2-7; D is undetermined. The germline V gene has CDR1 KGHSH and CDR2 LQKENI. CDR3 length: 14 amino acids. V was cut by 0 bases and J by 2 bases, with 8 bases left in between. The CDR3 is CASSPPPTPYEQYF. CDR3 DNA sequence: TGTGCCAGCTCACCACCGCCCACGCCCTACGAGCAGTACTTC.

This clonotype showed up many times. The chain employs TRBV18 and TRBJ1-4; D call uncertain. The ends were cut back, 3 bases at V and 8 bases at J, with 10 bases in the middle. Germline assignment: CDR1 KGHSH and CDR2 LQKENI. The CDR3 is made up of 13 amino acids. CDR3: CASSPGLEEKLFF. The CDR3 coding sequence is TGTGCCAGCTCACCGGGTCTGGAAGAAAAACTGTTTTTT.

This clonotype was counted ten times or more. CDR3 in amino acids: CASSFTDRLLNYGYTF. In nucleotides, the CDR3 is TGTGCCAGCAGTTTTACCGACAGGTTACTTAACTATGGCTACACCTTC. The gene calls are TRBV12-3 or TRBV12-4 and TRBJ1-2; D possibly corresponds to TRBD1 (6 bases). The CDR3 contains 16 residues. Trimming took off 3 bases at V and 1 base at J, with 15 bases between the two ends.

As for this clonotype: Possible read error: a much larger clone is one base away. As DNA, the CDR3 is TGTGCCATCAACGACTCTGACCCTTCCTACGAGCAGTACTTC. Translating gives CAINDSDPSYEQYF. The chain links TRBV10-3 to TRBJ2-7; D unclear. The CDR3 runs 14 residues. The V end lost 7 bases, the J end lost 1 base, and 14 bases lay between the germline ends. The germline V gene encodes CDR1 ENHRY and CDR2 SYGVKD.

V usage is TRBV7-9 and J usage is TRBJ2-1; D not certain. Germline values: CDR1 SEHNR, CDR2 FQNEAQ (reference sequence). The CDR3 loop spans 13 amino acids. Trimming removed 1 base from V and 8 bases from J, with 9 bases in between. The DNA for the CDR3 is TGTGCCAGCAGCTTAGAGGGTAGAGATGAGCAGTTCTTC. Its translation is CASSLEGRDEQFF.

The chain uses TRBV19 and TRBJ1-6; D is unclear. Trimming removed 5 bases at V and 6 bases at J, with 11 bases between. Germline V gene lookup returns CDR1 LNHDA and CDR2 SQIVND (reference sequence). The CDR3 extends over 14 amino acids. The CDR3 reads CASSFGSSNSPLHF. DNA for the CDR3: TGTGCCAGTAGTTTCGGAAGCTCTAATTCACCCCTCCACTTT.

This clonotype was recorded many times. The V call is TRBV24-1, the J call TRBJ2-1; 8 bases map to TRBD2. The V and J ends lost 9 bases and 4 bases, in that order; junction bases with no gene match: 1. This CDR3 comprises 12 residues. The V gene's germline CDR1 is KGHDR and CDR2 SFDVKD. CDR3 coding DNA: TGTGCCACCGCTAGCGGGTACAATGAGCAGTTCTTC. This encodes CATASGYNEQFF.

The table lists this clonotype with many counts. The junction departs from the called germline gene at one end, perhaps through a read error. V and J are TRBV12-3 or TRBV12-4 and TRBJ1-5, with 12 bases aligning to TRBD1. CDR3 length: 15 residues. The CDR3 nucleotides read TGTGCCAGCAGCTTAGGGACAGGGGGCAGTCAGCCCCAGCATTTT. Translated, it gives CASSLGTGGSQPQHF.

Many counts were recorded for this clonotype. CDR3 sequence: CASSLRVSPGNEQFF. CDR3 bases: TGTGCCAGCAGTCTCCGAGTCTCGCCGGGCAATGAGCAGTTCTTC. This sequence joins TRBV2 and TRBJ2-1; no firm D call. Germline lookup yields CDR1 SNHLY and CDR2 FYNNEI. V was shortened by 5 bases and J by 6 bases, with 17 bases between the two germline ends. The CDR3 length is 15 residues.

About this clonotype itself: The junction and the germline gene differ at one end; a read error may be behind it. The chain is built from TRBV5-1 and TRBJ1-4; 7 bases are a match to TRBD1. The CDR3 covers 15 residues. Looked up from germline, CDR1 is SGHRS and CDR2 is YFSETQ. The CDR3 region has the DNA TGTGCCAGCAGAATGCGACAGGGCACTAATGAAAAACTGTTTTTT. Its protein is CASRMRQGTNEKLFF. The full variable domain, its missing parts supplied by reference TRBV5-1 and TRBJ1-4, is KAGVTQTPRYLIKTRGQQVTLSCSPISGHRSVSWYQQTPGQGLQFLFEYFSETQRNKGNFPGRFSGRQFSNSRSEMNVSTLELGDSALYLCASRMRQGTNEKLFFGSGTQLSVL.

This clonotype was observed at least ten times. J is TRBJ1-3 and V is TRBV18, with D possibly matching TRBD1 (5 bases). Germline V gene lookup returns CDR1 KGHSH and CDR2 LQKENI. Trimming took 0 bases from V and 9 from J, leaving 15 bases between them. There are 15 residues in the CDR3. As DNA, the CDR3 is TGTGCCAGCTCACCACCGTCAGCGGGGGGACTCACCATATATTTT. It codes for CASSPPSAGGLTIYF. The full variable domain, rest sourced from reference TRBV18 and TRBJ1-3, is NAGVMQNPRHLVRRRGQEARLRCSPMKGHSHVYWYRQLPEEGLKFMVYLQKENIIDESGMPKERFSAEFPKEGPSILRIQQVVRGDSAAYFCASSPPSAGGLTIYFGEGSWLTVV.

This clonotype was recorded at least ten times. This chain uses TRBV12-3 or TRBV12-4 with TRBJ2-7; TRBD2 agrees at 10 bases. Unmatched junction bases numbered 4, after V lost 6 bases and J lost 2 bases. The CDR3 is 14 residues long. The CDR3 DNA reads as TGTGCCAGCAGACTTAGCGGGGGGACCTACGAGCAGTACTTC. It codes for CASRLSGGTYEQYF.

This clonotype was found a few times. Here the CDR3 reads CASSLGSGTNYGYTF. The DNA for the CDR3 is TGTGCCAGCAGCTTGGGCAGCGGAACTAACTATGGCTACACCTTC. V and J are TRBV5-6 and TRBJ1-2; D gene unclear. This CDR3 region has 15 residues. The germline V gene encodes CDR1 SGHDT and CDR2 YYEEEE. V was clipped by 0 bases and J by 0 bases, with 9 bases between them.

Only a few counts were recorded for this clonotype. The V and J genes are TRBV7-6 and TRBJ2-1; 8 bases agree with TRBD2. This CDR3 has 15 amino acids. Germline-derived CDR1 and CDR2 are SGHVS and FNYEAQ. Germline trimming cut 1 base from V and 6 bases from J; bases unmatched to any gene: 5. The CDR3 sequence is CASSLELAELNEQFF. The CDR3 bases are TGTGCCAGCAGCTTAGAACTAGCGGAGCTCAATGAGCAGTTCTTC.

The gene calls are TRBV7-2 and TRBJ1-2; D uncertain. The CDR3 totals 15 residues. Trimming cost V 5 bases and J 4 bases, with 17 bases left between them. Germline CDR1 is SGHTA and CDR2 is FQGNSA. The CDR3 loop reads CASSRRLLLPYGYTF. The CDR3, as DNA: TGTGCCAGCAGCCGGAGACTCCTACTCCCCTATGGCTACACCTTC.